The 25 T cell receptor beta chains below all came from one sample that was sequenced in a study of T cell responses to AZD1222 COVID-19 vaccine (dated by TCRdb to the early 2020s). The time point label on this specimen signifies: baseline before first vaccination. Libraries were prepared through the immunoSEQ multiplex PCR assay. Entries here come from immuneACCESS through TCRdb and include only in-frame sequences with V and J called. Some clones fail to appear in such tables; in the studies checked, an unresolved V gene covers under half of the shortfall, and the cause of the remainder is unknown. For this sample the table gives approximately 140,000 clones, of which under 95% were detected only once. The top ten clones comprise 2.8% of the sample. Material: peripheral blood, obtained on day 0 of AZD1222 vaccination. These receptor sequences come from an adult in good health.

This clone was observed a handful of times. DNA of the CDR3: TGTGCCAGCAGCTTAGGGAATCAGCCCCAGCATTTT. As protein: CASSLGNQPQHF. This chain uses TRBV7-9 with TRBJ1-5; D unresolved. This CDR3 has 12 residues. Germline V gene lookup returns CDR1 SEHNR and CDR2 FQNEAQ (reference sequence). With 1 base removed from V and 4 bases from J, the gap between germline ends came to 2 bases.

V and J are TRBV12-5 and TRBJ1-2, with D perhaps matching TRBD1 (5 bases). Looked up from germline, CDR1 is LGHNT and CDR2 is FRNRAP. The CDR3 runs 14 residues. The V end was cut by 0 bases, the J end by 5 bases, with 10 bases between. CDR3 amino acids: CASGLVPGQYGYTF. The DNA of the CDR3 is TGTGCTAGTGGTTTGGTTCCCGGACAATATGGCTACACCTTC.

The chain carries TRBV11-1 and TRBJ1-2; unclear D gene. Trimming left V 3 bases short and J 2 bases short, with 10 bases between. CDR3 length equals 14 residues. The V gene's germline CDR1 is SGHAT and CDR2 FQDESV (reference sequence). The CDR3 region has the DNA TGTGCCAGCAGCTTTGGGGTCGGAAACTATGGCTACACCTTC. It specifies CASSFGVGNYGYTF.

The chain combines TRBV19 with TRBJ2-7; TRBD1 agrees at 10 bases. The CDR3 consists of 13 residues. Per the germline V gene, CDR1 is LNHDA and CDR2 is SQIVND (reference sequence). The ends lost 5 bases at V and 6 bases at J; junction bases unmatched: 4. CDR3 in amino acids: CASSPGQGLEQYF. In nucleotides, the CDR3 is TGTGCCAGTAGTCCGGGACAGGGGCTCGAGCAGTACTTC.

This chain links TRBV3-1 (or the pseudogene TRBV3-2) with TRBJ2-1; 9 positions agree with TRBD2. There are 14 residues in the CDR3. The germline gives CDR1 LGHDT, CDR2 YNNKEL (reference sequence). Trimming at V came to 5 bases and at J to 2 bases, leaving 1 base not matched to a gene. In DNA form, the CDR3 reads TGTGCCAGCAGCGGGACTAGCCCCTACAATGAGCAGTTCTTC. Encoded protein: CASSGTSPYNEQFF.

CDR3 coding DNA: TGTGCCAGCAGCTTACGGGAGAGCACCGGGGAGCTGTTTTTT. Encoded protein: CASSLRESTGELFF. The genes are TRBV11-3 and TRBJ2-2; tentative D call: TRBD2 (6 bases). Germline V lookup: CDR1 SGHNT, CDR2 YENEEA. V was trimmed by 2 bases and J by 4 bases, leaving 8 bases between them. There are 14 residues in the CDR3.

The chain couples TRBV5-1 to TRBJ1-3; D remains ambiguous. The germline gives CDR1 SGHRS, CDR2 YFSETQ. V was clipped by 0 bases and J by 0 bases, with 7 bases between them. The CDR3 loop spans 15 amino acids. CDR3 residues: CASSLGPVSGNTIYF. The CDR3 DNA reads TGCGCCAGCAGCTTGGGCCCCGTCTCTGGAAACACCATATATTTT.

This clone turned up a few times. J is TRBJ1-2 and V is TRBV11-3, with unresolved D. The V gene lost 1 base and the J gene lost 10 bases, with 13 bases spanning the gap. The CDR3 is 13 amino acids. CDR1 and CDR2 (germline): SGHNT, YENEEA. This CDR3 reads CASSLAPQRDYTF. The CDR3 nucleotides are TGTGCCAGCAGCTTAGCCCCACAGAGGGACTACACCTTC.

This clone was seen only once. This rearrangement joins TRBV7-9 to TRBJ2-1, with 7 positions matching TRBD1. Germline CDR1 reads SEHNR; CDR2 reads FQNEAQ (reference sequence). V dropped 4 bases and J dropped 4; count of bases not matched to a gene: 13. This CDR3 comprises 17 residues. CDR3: CASSSAWPPRGYNEQFF. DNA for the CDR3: TGTGCCAGCAGCTCGGCCTGGCCCCCCAGGGGGTACAATGAGCAGTTCTTC.

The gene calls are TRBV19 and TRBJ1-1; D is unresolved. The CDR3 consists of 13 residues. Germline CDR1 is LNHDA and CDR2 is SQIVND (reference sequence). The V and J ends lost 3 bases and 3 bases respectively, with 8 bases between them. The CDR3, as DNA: TGTGCCAGTAGTATTGGGAGATACACTGAAGCTTTCTTT. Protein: CASSIGRYTEAFF.

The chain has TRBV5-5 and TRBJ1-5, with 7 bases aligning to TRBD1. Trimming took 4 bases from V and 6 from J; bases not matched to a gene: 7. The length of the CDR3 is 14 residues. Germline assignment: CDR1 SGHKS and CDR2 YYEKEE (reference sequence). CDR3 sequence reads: CASSPGTAGQPQHF. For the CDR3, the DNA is TGTGCCAGCAGCCCGGGGACAGCCGGTCAGCCCCAGCATTTT.

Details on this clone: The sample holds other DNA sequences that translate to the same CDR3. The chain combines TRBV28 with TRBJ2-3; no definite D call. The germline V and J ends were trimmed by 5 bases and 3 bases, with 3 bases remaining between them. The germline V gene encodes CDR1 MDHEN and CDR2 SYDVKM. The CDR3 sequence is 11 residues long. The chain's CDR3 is CASSTTDTQYF. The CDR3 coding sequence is TGTGCCAGCAGTACTACAGATACGCAGTATTTT.

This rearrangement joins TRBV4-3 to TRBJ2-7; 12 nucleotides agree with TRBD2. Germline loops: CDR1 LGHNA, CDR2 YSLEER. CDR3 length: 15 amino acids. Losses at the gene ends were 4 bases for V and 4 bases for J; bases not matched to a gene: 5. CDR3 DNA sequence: TGCGCCAGCAGCCCAACTAGCGGGGGGATTTACGAGCAGTACTTC. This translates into CASSPTSGGIYEQYF.

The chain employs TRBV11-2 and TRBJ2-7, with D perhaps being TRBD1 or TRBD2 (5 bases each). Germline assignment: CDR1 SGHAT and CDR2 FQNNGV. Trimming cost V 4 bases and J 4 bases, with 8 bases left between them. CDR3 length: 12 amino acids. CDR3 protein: CASSSGPYEQYF. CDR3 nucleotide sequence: TGTGCCAGCAGCTCGGGACCTTACGAGCAGTACTTC.

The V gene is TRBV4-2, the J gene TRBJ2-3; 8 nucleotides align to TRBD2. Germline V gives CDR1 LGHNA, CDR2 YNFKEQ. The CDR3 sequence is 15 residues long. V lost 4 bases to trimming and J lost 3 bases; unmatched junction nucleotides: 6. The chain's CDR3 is CASSRSGSLTDTQYF. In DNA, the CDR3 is TGTGCCAGCAGCCGAAGCGGGAGTCTTACAGATACGCAGTATTTT.

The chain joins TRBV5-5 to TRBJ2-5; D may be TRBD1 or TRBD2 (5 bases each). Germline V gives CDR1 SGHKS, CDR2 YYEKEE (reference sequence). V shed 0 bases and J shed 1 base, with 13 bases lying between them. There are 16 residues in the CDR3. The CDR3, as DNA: TGTGCCAGCAGCTTGGCCGGGACCGTCCTCCAAGAGACCCAGTACTTC. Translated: CASSLAGTVLQETQYF.

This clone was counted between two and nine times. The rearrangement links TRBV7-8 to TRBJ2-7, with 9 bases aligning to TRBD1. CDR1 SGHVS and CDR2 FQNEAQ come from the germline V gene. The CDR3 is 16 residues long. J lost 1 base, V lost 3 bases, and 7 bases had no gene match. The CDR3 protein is CASSFDRDRVSYEQYF. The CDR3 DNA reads TGTGCCAGCAGCTTCGACCGGGACAGGGTTTCCTACGAGCAGTACTTC. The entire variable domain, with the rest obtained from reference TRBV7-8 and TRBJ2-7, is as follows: GAGVSQSPRYKVAKRGQDVALRCDPISGHVSLFWYQQALGQGPEFLTYFQNEAQLDKSGLPSDRFFAERPEGSVSTLKIQRTQQEDSAVYLCASSFDRDRVSYEQYFGPGTRLTVT.

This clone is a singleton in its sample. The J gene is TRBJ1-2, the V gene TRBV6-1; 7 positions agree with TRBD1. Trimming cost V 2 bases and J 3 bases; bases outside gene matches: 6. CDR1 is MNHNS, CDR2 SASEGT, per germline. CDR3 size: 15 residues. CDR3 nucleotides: TGTGCCAGCAGTGAATCGACAGGGCTCTACTATGGCTACACCTTC. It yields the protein CASSESTGLYYGYTF.

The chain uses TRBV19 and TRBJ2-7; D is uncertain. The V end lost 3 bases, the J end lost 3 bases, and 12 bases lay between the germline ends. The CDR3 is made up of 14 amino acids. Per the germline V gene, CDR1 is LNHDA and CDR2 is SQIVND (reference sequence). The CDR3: CASSIGDIFYEQYF. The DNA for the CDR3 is TGTGCCAGTAGTATTGGAGACATTTTCTACGAGCAGTACTTC.

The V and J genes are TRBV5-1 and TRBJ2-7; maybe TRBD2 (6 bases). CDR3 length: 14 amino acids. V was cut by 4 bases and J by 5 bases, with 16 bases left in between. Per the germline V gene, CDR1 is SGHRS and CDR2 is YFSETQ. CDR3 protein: CASSLPGRLNEQYF. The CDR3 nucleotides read TGCGCCAGCAGCCTGCCCGGGAGACTCAACGAGCAGTACTTC.

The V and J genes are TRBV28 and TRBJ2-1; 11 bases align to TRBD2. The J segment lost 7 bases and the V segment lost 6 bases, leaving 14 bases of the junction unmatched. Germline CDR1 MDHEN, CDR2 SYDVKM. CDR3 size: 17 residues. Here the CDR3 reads CASRPLRGGLAENEQFF. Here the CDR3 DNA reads TGTGCCAGCAGGCCCCTCAGAGGGGGACTAGCGGAAAATGAGCAGTTCTTC.

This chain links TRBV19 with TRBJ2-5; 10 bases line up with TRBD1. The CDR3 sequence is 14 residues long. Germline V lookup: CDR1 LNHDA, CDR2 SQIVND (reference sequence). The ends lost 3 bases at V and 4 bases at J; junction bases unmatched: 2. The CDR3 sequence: CASSMTGGAETQYF. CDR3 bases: TGTGCCAGTAGTATGACAGGGGGCGCAGAGACCCAGTACTTC.

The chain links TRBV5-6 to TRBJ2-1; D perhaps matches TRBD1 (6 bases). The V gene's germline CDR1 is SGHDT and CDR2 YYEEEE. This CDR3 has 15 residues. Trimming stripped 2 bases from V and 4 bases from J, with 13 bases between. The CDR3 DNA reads TGTGCCAGCAGCTTTATGGCAGGGGATTACAATGAGCAGTTCTTC. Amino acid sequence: CASSFMAGDYNEQFF.

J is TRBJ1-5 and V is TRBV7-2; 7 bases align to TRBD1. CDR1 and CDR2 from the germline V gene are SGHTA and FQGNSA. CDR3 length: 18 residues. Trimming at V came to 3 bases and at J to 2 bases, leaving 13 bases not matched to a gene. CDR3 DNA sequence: TGTGCCAGCAGCTTTAACAGGGGTGACTTATACGGCAATCAGCCCCAGCATTTT. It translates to CASSFNRGDLYGNQPQHF.

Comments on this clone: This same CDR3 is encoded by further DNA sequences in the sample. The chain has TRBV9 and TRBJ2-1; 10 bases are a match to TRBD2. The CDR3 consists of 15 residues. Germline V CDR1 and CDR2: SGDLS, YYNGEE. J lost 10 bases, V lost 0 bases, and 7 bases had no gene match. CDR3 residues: CASSVVSGGAGEQFF. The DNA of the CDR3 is TGTGCCAGCAGCGTAGTAAGCGGGGGGGCAGGAGAGCAGTTCTTC.